The present entry profiles one T cell receptor beta chain with its context. Germline V lookup: CDR1 GTSNPN, CDR2 SVGIG (reference sequence). V lost 4 bases, J lost 0 bases, and 16 bases lay in between. This CDR3 is built from 16 residues. The data are from a study of blood T cell repertoires in COVID-19. Study information: Nucleic acid was either cDNA or gDNA, and it came from T cells, B-cell-depleted T cells, or PBMCs.

Original processing notes: Amplification of reference gene primers provided the estimated nucleated cell counts. The data were produced by immunoSEQ multiplex PCR, yet TCRdb's version contains in-frame clones alone and is incomplete. V and J calls and clone size are those listed in that table; D and trimming were worked out from the DNA. The sample has about 210,000 clones; about nine tenths are singletons. Sequenced sample: peripheral blood. The origin of this receptor is a woman between 40 and 55 years old with acute or convalescent COVID-19. The chain couples TRBV30 to TRBJ1-3; maybe TRBD1 (6 bases). CDR3 in DNA: TGTGCCTGGATCCTCCGGGGACAAATCTCTGGAAACACCATATATTTT. Protein: CAWILRGQISGNTIYF. Using reference TRBV30 and TRBJ1-3 for the parts outside the CDR3, the full variable domain is SQTIHQWPATLVQPVGSPLSLECTVEGTSNPNLYWYRQAAGRGLQLLFYSVGIGQISSEVPQNLSASRPQDRQFILSSKKLLLSDSGFYLCAWILRGQISGNTIYFGEGSWLTVV.